The T cell receptor (beta chain) described here comes from a study of neurological immune-mediated disorders. Points from the study as a whole: The greatest degree of TCR clonal expansion was observed in HTLV-1-associated myelopathy, with the lowest in multiple sclerosis, below that of healthy controls.

MiXCR, run by TCRdb on the 5' RACE reads, gives a single entry per CDR3 protein. Of roughly 80,000 distinct CDR3 sequences listed, approximately 5.8% are singletons. With V trimmed by 5 bases and J by 3 bases, 7 bases remained unmatched. In germline, CDR1 is SEHNR, CDR2 FQNEAQ (reference sequence). The CDR3 spans 16 residues. In its sample, this clonotype was seen many times. Its antigen remains unidentified. Described time point: longitudinal time-point 2. Unsorted libraries were derived from 2 million PBMCs stored at -80 C. This sequence was found in a woman aged 55 to 70 with multiple sclerosis. The material sequenced was PBMCs. V usage is TRBV7-9 and J usage is TRBJ2-1, with 10 bases matching TRBD2. The CDR3 DNA reads as TGTGCCAGCAGCCCAACTAGCGGGGTGTTCTACAATGAGCAGTTCTTC. Its protein product is CASSPTSGVFYNEQFF.